A selection of T cell receptor beta chains follows, all from one sample in a study of T cell responses to AZD1222 COVID-19 vaccine. Clones were read by immunoSEQ multiplex PCR, and TCRdb kept only the in-frame ones, dropping some. The sample has more than 250,000 clones, approximately 93% seen once. The sample was peripheral blood, taken on day 0 of AZD1222 vaccination. The receptor source for this set is an adult in good health. Each CDR3 is given with its conserved first and last residue. D genes are given only for firm matches. Only some rows state a clone size, as once, few, many or a class for expanded clones.

v_call	j_call	clone_size	d_call	cdr3_nt	cdr3_aa
TRBV5-8	TRBJ2-2	.	.	TGTGCCAGCAGCTTGGGGCTCGCGAACACCGGGGAGCTGTTTTTT	CASSLGLANTGELFF
TRBV20-1	TRBJ1-5	.	.	TGCAGTGCTAGTCCCCTAGGGGGGATCTCTAGCAATCAGCCCCAGCATTTT	CSASPLGGISSNQPQHF
TRBV18	TRBJ1-1	.	.	TGTGCCAGCTCCCGGGCAGGGAAGGACACTGAAGCTTTCTTT	CASSRAGKDTEAFF
TRBV7-9	TRBJ2-1	.	.	TGTGCCAGCAGCTTATATCTGGGGGGCGACCCCAATGAGCAGTTCTTC	CASSLYLGGDPNEQFF
TRBV7-9	TRBJ1-4	.	.	TGTGCCAGCAGCCCCCCCCCGGGCAGTAATGAAAAACTGTTTTTT	CASSPPPGSNEKLFF
TRBV27	TRBJ1-2	.	.	TGTGCCAGCAGTTTAAAATCAGGGCGCAGAGGAGGCTACACCTTC	CASSLKSGRRGGYTF
TRBV2	TRBJ2-5	.	TRBD2	TGTGCCAGCAGTGGGACTAGCACTCTCCAAGAGACCCAGTACTTC	CASSGTSTLQETQYF
TRBV28	TRBJ2-2	.	.	TGTGCCAGCAGTTTGGGGCAGAACACCGGGGAGCTGTTTTTT	CASSLGQNTGELFF
TRBV27	TRBJ2-7	.	TRBD2	TGTGCCAGCAGTTGCGGGGCTAGCGGTCCGTCCTACGAGCAGTACTTC	CASSCGASGPSYEQYF
TRBV11-3	TRBJ2-7	.	.	TGTGCCAGCAGCGAGGGGCCAGGACGCGAGCAGTACTTC	CASSEGPGREQYF
TRBV18	TRBJ1-5	.	.	TGTGCCAGCTCACCACTCGAGACCAATCAGCCCCAGCATTTT	CASSPLETNQPQHF
TRBV9	TRBJ1-4	.	.	TGTGCCAGCAGCGTAGGGGCCAGCGGGGAAAAACTGTTTTTT	CASSVGASGEKLFF
TRBV6-5	TRBJ1-4	.	.	TGTGCCAGCAGTACGATTTGGGCTAATGAAAAACTGTTTTTT	CASSTIWANEKLFF
TRBV18	TRBJ1-1	.	TRBD1	TGTGCCAGCTCACCCGACACAGGGGATGGCACTGAAGCTTTCTTT	CASSPDTGDGTEAFF
TRBV29-1	TRBJ2-3	.	TRBD2	TGCAGCGTTCCTCAGCCTCCTAGGACTAGCGGGGTTGCAGATACGCAGTATTTT	CSVPQPPRTSGVADTQYF
TRBV20-1	TRBJ2-7	.	.	TGCAGTGCATCTAGCGCCTACGAGCAGTACTTC	CSASSAYEQYF
TRBV5-4	TRBJ2-7	.	.	TGTGCCAGCAGCCGGGATGGTGCCTACGAGCAGTACTTC	CASSRDGAYEQYF
TRBV7-9	TRBJ1-1	.	.	TGTGCCAGCAGCTTTAGGGCTCCTTTCACTGAAGCTTTCTTT	CASSFRAPFTEAFF
TRBV9	TRBJ2-7	.	TRBD2	TGTGCCAGCAGCGCCGGGGGGATCGCGGACCCCTACGAGCAGTACTTC	CASSAGGIADPYEQYF
TRBV9	TRBJ2-2	once	TRBD1	TGTGCCAGCAGCTTAAGGGACAGTATAAGTCGGGTCACCGGGGAGCTGTTTTTT	CASSLRDSISRVTGELFF
TRBV7-2	TRBJ1-5	.	.	TGTGCCAGCAGCTCTAGCGCCGGACAGCATAGCAATCAGCCCCAGCATTTT	CASSSSAGQHSNQPQHF
TRBV19	TRBJ2-1	.	.	TGTGCCAGTAGTACCCAGAGGGGATTCAATGAGCAGTTCTTC	CASSTQRGFNEQFF
TRBV25-1	TRBJ2-7	.	.	TGTGCCAGCAGTGGCGGGTCTCCCTACGAGCAGTACTTC	CASSGGSPYEQYF
TRBV11-2	TRBJ2-1	.	.	TGTGCCAGCAGCTTAGGGCTGCGCAGCTCCTACAATGAGCAGTTCTTC	CASSLGLRSSYNEQFF
TRBV9	TRBJ1-1	.	TRBD1	TGTGCCAGCAGCGTAGAACCGGGACAGATGTTCACTGAAGCTTTCTTT	CASSVEPGQMFTEAFF
TRBV21-1	TRBJ2-1	once	.	TGTGCCAGCAGCAACTGCCCCACTAGCGGCCAGGACAATGAGCAGTTCTTC	CASSNCPTSGQDNEQFF
TRBV19	TRBJ1-1	.	TRBD1	TGTGCCAGCAGACTGGGACAGGGATATTCTGAAGCTTTCTTT	CASRLGQGYSEAFF
TRBV5-4	TRBJ2-2	once	.	TGTGCCAGCAGCTGGGTGGAGAACACCGGGGAGCTGTTTTTT	CASSWVENTGELFF
TRBV3-1/TRBV3-2	TRBJ1-1	few	.	TGTGCCAGCAGCCAAGATCTGGGAGGGAACACTGAAGCTTTCTTT	CASSQDLGGNTEAFF
TRBV5-1	TRBJ2-1	.	.	TGCGCCAGCAGCTTGGATGTGGGCAAGTTCTCCTACAATGAGCAGTTCTTC	CASSLDVGKFSYNEQFF
TRBV27	TRBJ1-1	.	.	TGTGCCAGCAGTATATGGGGACGGTCGAACACTGAAGCTTTCTTT	CASSIWGRSNTEAFF
TRBV7-9	TRBJ1-3	.	.	TGTGCCAGCATCCTGATTGGAGGAAACACCATATATTTT	CASILIGGNTIYF
TRBV28	TRBJ2-3	.	TRBD1	TGTGCCAGCAGCTCCACAGGGGTAGGGGATACGCAGTATTTT	CASSSTGVGDTQYF
TRBV3-1/TRBV3-2	TRBJ1-1	.	.	TGTGCCAGCAGCCAAATGCCGGATGTGAACACTGAAGCTTTCTTT	CASSQMPDVNTEAFF
TRBV5-1	TRBJ2-5	.	TRBD2	TGCGCCAGCAGCTTGATCCCTAGCGGAGAGACCCAGTACTTC	CASSLIPSGETQYF
TRBV7-9	TRBJ2-3	.	.	TGTGCCAGCAAGCGCACAGATACGCAGTATTTT	CASKRTDTQYF
TRBV6-1	TRBJ2-7	.	.	TGTGCCAGCAGTGAAGCGTGGCTAGCTGATCCTCGGAACGAGCAGTACTTC	CASSEAWLADPRNEQYF
TRBV2	TRBJ2-6	.	.	TGTGCCAGCAAGATGGCGGGCTCTGGGGCCAACGTCCTGACTTTC	CASKMAGSGANVLTF
TRBV28	TRBJ1-4	.	.	TGTGCCAGCAGTTCCTCGGGACCGGACCGTGAAAAACTGTTTTTT	CASSSSGPDREKLFF